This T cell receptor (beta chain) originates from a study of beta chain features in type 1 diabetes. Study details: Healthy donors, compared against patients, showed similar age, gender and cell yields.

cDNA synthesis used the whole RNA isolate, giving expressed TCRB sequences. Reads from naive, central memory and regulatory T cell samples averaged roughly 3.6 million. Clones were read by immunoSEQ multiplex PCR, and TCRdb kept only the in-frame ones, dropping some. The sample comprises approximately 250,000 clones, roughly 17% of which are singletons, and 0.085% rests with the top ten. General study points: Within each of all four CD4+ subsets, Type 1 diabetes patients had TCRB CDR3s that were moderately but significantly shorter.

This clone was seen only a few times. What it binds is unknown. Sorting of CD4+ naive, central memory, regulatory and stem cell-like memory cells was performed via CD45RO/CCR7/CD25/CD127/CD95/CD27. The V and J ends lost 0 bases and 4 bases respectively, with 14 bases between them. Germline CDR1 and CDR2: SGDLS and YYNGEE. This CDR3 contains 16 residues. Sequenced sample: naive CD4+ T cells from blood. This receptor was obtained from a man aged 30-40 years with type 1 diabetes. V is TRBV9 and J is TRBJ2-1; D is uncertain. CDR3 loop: CASSVEPLLIYNEQFF. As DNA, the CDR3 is TGTGCCAGCAGCGTAGAACCACTCCTAATATACAATGAGCAGTTCTTC.